The 9 T cell receptor beta chains below were found in one sample sequenced in a study of cytomegalovirus exposure and HLA in healthy donors. PCR used 60 Vbeta primers and 13 Jbeta primers. Only in-frame clones appear in the TCRdb table, and some are missing; sequencing was by immunoSEQ multiplex PCR. This table has approximately 170,000 clones, around 68% appearing once. The sample taken for sequencing was PBMCs. These receptors originate from a man aged 50-59 years in good health and CMV-seronegative.

V and J are TRBV11-2 and TRBJ2-3, with D possibly being TRBD1 (5 bases). Germline V gives CDR1 SGHAT, CDR2 FQNNGV. Trimming took off 4 bases at V and 5 bases at J, with 16 bases between the two ends. The length of the CDR3 is 15 residues. The CDR3 protein is CASSSSPGAGDTQYF. The CDR3 DNA follows: TGTGCCAGCAGCTCCAGTCCTGGGGCCGGAGATACGCAGTATTTT. The entire variable domain, with the rest obtained from reference TRBV11-2 and TRBJ2-3, is as follows: EAGVAQSPRYKIIEKRQSVAFWCNPISGHATLYWYQQILGQGPKLLIQFQNNGVVDDSQLPKDRFSAERLKGVDSTLKIQPAKLEDSAVYLCASSSSPGAGDTQYFGPGTRLTVL.

CDR3 protein: CASSQAGVAEQYF. CDR3 DNA sequence: TGCGCCAGCAGCCAGGCAGGGGTAGCCGAGCAGTACTTC. V gene TRBV4-3 combines with J gene TRBJ2-7, with a tentative D call TRBD1 (6 bases). Germline V gives CDR1 LGHNA, CDR2 YSLEER. CDR3 size: 13 residues. V gave up 3 bases and J gave up 6 bases, with 12 bases separating them.

J is TRBJ1-3 and V is TRBV29-1; 7 bases map to TRBD1. This CDR3 is built from 13 residues. Losses at the gene ends were 3 bases for V and 4 bases for J; bases not matched to a gene: 3. CDR1 SQVTM and CDR2 ANQGSEA come from the germline V gene. CDR3 protein: CSVETGTGNTIYF. CDR3 in DNA: TGCAGCGTTGAGACAGGGACCGGAAACACCATATATTTT.

V is TRBV2 and J is TRBJ1-5; 8 nucleotides align to TRBD1. J was trimmed by 8 bases and V by 7 bases; bases with no gene match: 7. Germline V lookup: CDR1 SNHLY, CDR2 FYNNEI. The length of the CDR3 is 13 residues. The CDR3 coding sequence is TGTGCCAGCACCCGACAGGGGAACGAGCCCCAGCATTTT. As protein: CASTRQGNEPQHF.

The genes are TRBV11-2 and TRBJ2-1, with TRBD2 as a possible D gene (7 bases). The V end lost 0 bases, the J end lost 8 bases, and 20 bases lay between the germline ends. The germline V gene encodes CDR1 SGHAT and CDR2 FQNNGV. The CDR3 spans 17 residues. The chain's CDR3 is CASSLDDRGAGYHEQFF. In DNA form, the CDR3 reads TGTGCCAGCAGCTTAGATGACCGGGGGGCGGGATACCATGAGCAGTTCTTC.

The J gene is TRBJ1-1, the V gene TRBV7-9, with 8 bases lining up with TRBD1. The CDR3 contains 15 residues. Per germline, CDR1 SEHNR and CDR2 FQNEAQ (reference sequence). V was clipped by 5 bases and J by 1 base; unmatched bases: 6. This CDR3 is CASSRDRGSNTEAFF. For the CDR3, the DNA is TGTGCCAGCAGCCGAGACAGGGGCTCGAACACTGAAGCTTTCTTT. The full variable domain, its missing parts supplied by reference TRBV7-9 and TRBJ1-1, is DTGVSQNPRHKITKRGQNVTFRCDPISEHNRLYWYRQTLGQGPEFLTYFQNEAQLEKSRLLSDRFSAERPKGSFSTLEIQRTEQGDSAMYLCASSRDRGSNTEAFFGQGTRLTVV.

This clone was observed once. The J gene is TRBJ2-5, the V gene TRBV13; 7 nucleotides agree with TRBD1. Germline CDR1 and CDR2: PRHDT and FYEKMQ (reference sequence). The CDR3 is 16 amino acids. V was pared by 4 bases and J by 0 bases, with 8 bases of the junction left unmatched. CDR3 DNA sequence: TGTGCCAGCAGCTCAACCGGGACAGCTCACCAAGAGACCCAGTACTTC. It is translated as CASSSTGTAHQETQYF.

Points on this clone: The sample carries other DNA sequences with the same CDR3. The chain has TRBV7-3 and TRBJ2-7; maybe TRBD2 (5 bases). The V end was cut by 1 base, the J end by 1 base, with 8 bases between. The V gene's germline CDR1 is SGHTA and CDR2 FQGTGA. This CDR3 is built from 14 residues. The CDR3 coding sequence is TGTGCCAGCAGCTTAAACCGGGGATCCTACGAGCAGTACTTC. Residues: CASSLNRGSYEQYF.

The V gene is TRBV19, the J gene TRBJ2-7; TRBD1 matches at 9 bases. The germline V gene encodes CDR1 LNHDA and CDR2 SQIVND (reference sequence). This CDR3 spans 13 amino acids. J was trimmed by 7 bases and V by 5 bases; bases with no gene match: 6. CDR3 sequence reads: CASSPDRGGEQYF. Here the CDR3 DNA reads TGTGCCAGTAGTCCGGACAGGGGCGGTGAGCAGTACTTC.